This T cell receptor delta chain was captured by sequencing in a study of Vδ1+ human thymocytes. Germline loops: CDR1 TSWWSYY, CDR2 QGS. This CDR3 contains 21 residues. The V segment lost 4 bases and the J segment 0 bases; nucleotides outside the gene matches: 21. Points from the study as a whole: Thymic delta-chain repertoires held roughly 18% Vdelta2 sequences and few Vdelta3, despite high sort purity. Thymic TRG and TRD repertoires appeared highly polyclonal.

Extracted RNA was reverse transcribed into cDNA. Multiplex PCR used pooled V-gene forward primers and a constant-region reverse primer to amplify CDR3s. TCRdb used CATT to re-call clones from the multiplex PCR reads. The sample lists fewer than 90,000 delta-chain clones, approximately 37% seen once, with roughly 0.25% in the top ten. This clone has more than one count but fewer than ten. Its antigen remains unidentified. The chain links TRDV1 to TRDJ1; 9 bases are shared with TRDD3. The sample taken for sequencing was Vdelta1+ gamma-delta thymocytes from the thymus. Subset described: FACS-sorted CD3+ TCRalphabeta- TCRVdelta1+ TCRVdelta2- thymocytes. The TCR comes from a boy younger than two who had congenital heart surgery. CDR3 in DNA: TGTGCTCTTGGGGGGGTATATAGACCCCTTACTGGGGGAACGTACACCGATAAACTCATCTTT. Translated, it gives CALGGVYRPLTGGTYTDKLIF.